A single sample is the source of the 15 T cell receptor beta chains below, sequenced in a study of blood T cell repertoires in COVID-19 (dated by TCRdb to about 2020). Receptor libraries were prepared by the immunoSEQ multiplex PCR assay. Here the immuneACCESS table is served through TCRdb, limited to in-frame sequences with V and J called. Missing clones are a known gap in these copies; in checked studies unresolved V genes cover under half, and the rest lacks a known reason. The sample includes roughly 110,000 clones, with roughly two thirds observed a single time. Roughly 0.86% of the sample comes from the top ten. Material for sequencing was peripheral blood. The origin of the receptors is a human donor with acute or convalescent COVID-19. The donor label of this sample is uncertain.

The gene calls are TRBV7-7 and TRBJ2-1; TRBD2 aligns across 12 bases. This CDR3 is built from 15 residues. CDR1 and CDR2 (germline): SSHAT, FNYEAQ (reference sequence). The V gene end was trimmed by 2 bases and the J gene end by 6 bases; junction bases not matched to a gene: 2. The CDR3 here is CASSLTSGGRNEQFF. CDR3 DNA sequence: TGTGCCAGCAGCTTAACTAGCGGGGGGCGCAATGAGCAGTTCTTC.

The sample holds one count of this clone. The rearrangement joins TRBV11-2 to TRBJ1-1, with 10 positions matching TRBD1. V trimming: 5 bases; J trimming: 12 bases; junction bases outside the gene matches: 9. Per the germline V gene, CDR1 is SGHAT and CDR2 is FQNNGV. The CDR3 totals 13 residues. CDR3 nucleotide sequence: TGTGCCAGCAGCCACAAGGCGGACAGGGGGTCTTTCTTT. As protein: CASSHKADRGSFF.

The chain uses TRBV9 and TRBJ2-2; 10 positions match TRBD1. The CDR3 runs 17 residues. Germline loops: CDR1 SGDLS, CDR2 YYNGEE. Trimming removed 3 bases from V and 4 bases from J; junction bases left unmatched: 9. CDR3 loop: CASSDTGTGVFTGELFF. CDR3 nucleotides: TGTGCCAGCAGCGATACAGGGACAGGGGTGTTCACCGGGGAGCTGTTTTTT. Drawing the rest from reference TRBV9 and TRBJ2-2, the complete variable domain is DSGVTQTPKHLITATGQRVTLRCSPRSGDLSVYWYQQSLDQGLQFLIQYYNGEERAKGNILERFSAQQFPDLHSELNLSSLELGDSALYFCASSDTGTGVFTGELFFGEGSRLTVL.

The sample holds a few counts of this clone. This chain connects TRBV7-9 to TRBJ1-6; D unclear. CDR1 SEHNR and CDR2 FQNEAQ come from the germline V gene (reference sequence). Trimming removed 9 bases from V and 6 bases from J, with 9 bases in between. The CDR3 extends over 12 amino acids. In DNA, the CDR3 is TGTGCCAGTGGAGATCTTAATTCACCCCTCCACTTT. Residues: CASGDLNSPLHF.

This chain links TRBV6-2 or TRBV6-3 with TRBJ2-1; TRBD2 agrees at 16 bases. Germline V gene lookup returns CDR1 MNHEY and CDR2 SVGEGT. The CDR3 runs 19 residues. Trimming cost V 5 bases and J 2 bases; bases outside gene matches: 9. CDR3: CASSQTGTSGGGPYNEQFF. CDR3 bases: TGTGCCAGCAGTCAAACCGGGACTAGCGGGGGGGGCCCCTACAATGAGCAGTTCTTC.

This clone was observed a few times. The V and J genes are TRBV7-6 and TRBJ2-3; D may be TRBD2 (6 bases). Germline assignment: CDR1 SGHVS and CDR2 FNYEAQ. The CDR3 loop spans 14 amino acids. Trimming left V 3 bases short and J 2 bases short, with 9 bases between. The CDR3 DNA reads as TGTGCCAGCAGCTTGGCTAGCGCCACAGATACGCAGTATTTT. Residues: CASSLASATDTQYF.

This chain links TRBV11-2 with TRBJ1-4; 8 bases agree with TRBD1. Trimming removed 8 bases from V and 3 bases from J; junction bases left unmatched: 5. Germline CDR1 and CDR2: SGHAT and FQNNGV. The CDR3 covers 14 residues. CDR3 bases: TGTGCCAGCTCCCCGACAGGGGCTAATGAAAAACTGTTTTTT. Translated: CASSPTGANEKLFF.

The V and J genes are TRBV11-2 and TRBJ2-5; tentatively, D is TRBD2 (6 bases). Germline V gives CDR1 SGHAT, CDR2 FQNNGV. This CDR3 contains 17 residues. The ends were cut back, 4 bases at V and 3 bases at J, with 21 bases in the middle. The CDR3 sequence: CASSSGLLTYREETQYF. CDR3 DNA sequence: TGTGCCAGCAGCTCTGGACTATTAACGTACAGAGAAGAGACCCAGTACTTC.

The V gene is TRBV7-9, the J gene TRBJ2-5; 8 bases map to TRBD1. The CDR3 has 15 amino acids. Germline trimming cut 0 bases from V and 5 bases from J; bases unmatched to any gene: 5. Germline-derived CDR1 and CDR2 are SEHNR and FQNEAQ (reference sequence). CDR3 DNA: TGTGCCAGCAGCTTAGCTCAGGGGGCAAGGGAGACCCAGTACTTC. It encodes CASSLAQGARETQYF.

This clone occurred a few times. V usage is TRBV2 and J usage is TRBJ2-2; 7 nucleotides line up with TRBD1. The CDR3 has 15 residues. Germline trimming cut 5 bases from V and 4 bases from J; bases unmatched to any gene: 7. CDR1 and CDR2 from the germline V gene are SNHLY and FYNNEI. For the CDR3, the DNA is TGTGCCAGCAGTTCCACAGGGGCTGGCACCGGGGAGCTGTTTTTT. This encodes CASSSTGAGTGELFF.

This clone was seen just once. V gene TRBV20-1 combines with J gene TRBJ2-7, with D perhaps TRBD2 (6 bases). V dropped 3 bases and J dropped 2 bases, with 20 bases sitting between them. The CDR3 totals 16 residues. Germline V gives CDR1 DFQATT, CDR2 SNEGSKA (reference sequence). This CDR3 is CSASRHRDSTAYEQYF. CDR3 coding DNA: TGCAGTGCTAGTAGGCACCGGGACTCTACCGCCTACGAGCAGTACTTC.

The chain recombines TRBV13 with TRBJ2-7; no clear D. This CDR3 has 14 residues. Between the trimmed V and J ends, which lost 7 bases and 0 bases, there was a span of 13 bases. Germline assignment: CDR1 PRHDT and CDR2 FYEKMQ (reference sequence). The CDR3 protein is CASNFTTGSYEQYV. Written as DNA, the CDR3 is TGTGCCAGCAACTTTACTACCGGCTCCTACGAGCAGTACGTC.

The CDR3 bases are TGTGCCAGCTCACCCCTGGACAGGCAGAAAGCTTTCTTT. Its translation is CASSPLDRQKAFF. The V call is TRBV18, the J call TRBJ1-1; 7 bases align to TRBD1. Germline CDR1 reads KGHSH; CDR2 reads LQKENI. This CDR3 region has 13 residues. The ends lost 3 bases at V and 9 bases at J; junction bases unmatched: 7.

This clone was recorded a few times. The CDR3 bases are TGCGCCAGCATGTTGGGGGGGGGAGCAGATACGCAGTATTTT. Its translation: CASMLGGGADTQYF. V usage is TRBV10-2 and J usage is TRBJ2-3, with 7 bases lining up with TRBD2. CDR3 length equals 14 residues. The germline V gene encodes CDR1 WSHSY and CDR2 SAAADI. The ends lost 7 bases at V and 4 bases at J; junction bases unmatched: 8.

This clone was seen a few times. The V gene is TRBV5-1, the J gene TRBJ2-1, with TRBD1 identical over 8 bases. J gave up 8 bases and V 2 bases, and 3 bases lay outside the gene matches. This CDR3 has 13 amino acids. Germline V gives CDR1 SGHRS, CDR2 YFSETQ. CDR3 coding DNA: TGCGCCAGCAGCTTCCGGACAGGGTATGAGCAGTTCTTC. Encoded protein: CASSFRTGYEQFF.